A selection of T cell receptor beta chains follows, all from one sample in a study of Ad26.COV2.S vaccination and SARS-CoV-2 variants. Generated by immunoSEQ multiplex PCR, the TCRdb table keeps only in-frame clones and is missing some. The sample gives about 350,000 clones, about 88% of which show up once; around 6.1% is in the top ten. The sequenced sample was peripheral blood, obtained in a trial of Ad26.COV2.S vaccine versus placebo. These receptors came from a person aged 18-65 years who received the Ad26.COV2.S COVID-19 vaccine or a placebo. CDR3s leave out the opening cysteine and the closing phenylalanine or tryptophan.

TRBJ1-1,TRBV10-3,AISTNLGSRANTEAF
TRBJ1-2,TRBV27,ASSPGQGYGGYT
TRBJ1-6,TRBV3-1/TRBV3-2,ASSLRQQGNSPLH
TRBJ2-2,TRBV6-6,ASAPRQNTGELF
TRBJ2-7,TRBV27,ASSLLWLAPSSTYEQY
TRBJ2-4,TRBV28,ASSPPWSFESAKNIQY
TRBJ2-2,TRBV7-9,ASSSGTGTGELF
TRBJ1-2,TRBV5-1,ASSRPGGYGYT
TRBJ2-4,TRBV29-1,SVRPNLAKNIQY
TRBJ1-2,TRBV19,ASSMGRLNYGYT
TRBJ2-5,TRBV6-2/TRBV6-3,ASSYTGGGRETQY
TRBJ1-1,TRBV7-2,ASTHRGNTEAF
TRBJ2-1,TRBV28,ASRQYKAEQF
TRBJ1-5,TRBV7-2,ASSLQFVGVGANQPQH
TRBJ2-7,TRBV5-4,ASSRPPAQGLGKDYEQY
TRBJ2-6,TRBV9,ASTLPGYGANVLT
TRBJ2-2,TRBV29-1,SVAFLAGVTNTGELF
TRBJ2-7,TRBV6-5,ASSRPGRDYYEQY
TRBJ2-1,TRBV12-3/TRBV12-4,ASSIYNEQF
TRBJ2-1,TRBV14,ASSPSYEQF
TRBJ2-7,TRBV10-3,AISDPFGKDTYSYEQY
TRBJ1-1,TRBV7-2,ASSLKRGDTEAF
TRBJ2-7,TRBV27,ASSSSYEQY
TRBJ2-2,TRBV4-2,ASSQDPTGNTGELF
TRBJ2-5,TRBV7-2,ASSLLSPGFETQY
TRBJ1-3,TRBV30,AWTQGPSGNTIY
TRBJ1-2,TRBV9,ASSVAGTAGYT
TRBJ1-4,TRBV6-2/TRBV6-3,ASSSGQANEKLF
TRBJ1-3,TRBV9,ASSLPGGSSGNTIY
TRBJ1-5,TRBV5-5,ASSLGTGYNQPQH
TRBJ1-2,TRBV5-4,ASSSAQGRAYGYT
TRBJ2-3,TRBV7-3,ASSLTLGQGASDTQY
TRBJ1-1,TRBV11-3,ASSLDGITEAF
TRBJ1-1,TRBV5-1,ASSLEARDRGTEAF
TRBJ2-7,TRBV21-1,ASSKWGAPSSYEQY
TRBJ1-3,TRBV6-1,ASSDQGSIGNTIY
TRBJ1-5,TRBV6-5,ASSPMAGMTQPQH
TRBJ1-4,TRBV19,ASSPWAATNEKLF
TRBJ2-1,TRBV28,ASSTLGLAGNEQF
TRBJ1-1,TRBV7-9,ASSPLGTEAF
TRBJ2-5,TRBV4-3,ASSQDAGGAGETQY
TRBJ1-5,TRBV7-2,ASSLASSSRPQH
TRBJ1-1,TRBV6-6,ASRPGSENTEAF
TRBJ2-4,TRBV27,ASSLLASGGKNIQY
TRBJ2-1,TRBV9,ASSSWTSGNNEQF
TRBJ1-1,TRBV19,ASSIFSLLQTQNTEAF
TRBJ2-1,TRBV6-5,ASTQRADNEQF
TRBJ1-1,TRBV19,ASRPDRGVTEAF
TRBJ1-2,TRBV18,ASSPPLTRGTGAYGYT
TRBJ2-7,TRBV5-1,ASSLVPGQGSEQY
TRBJ1-3,TRBV28,ASSGRDIGGNTIY
TRBJ2-3,TRBV5-6,ASSLGSTGADTQY
TRBJ1-6,TRBV27,ASSLRQGGPYNSPLH
TRBJ1-2,TRBV5-1,ASRPEMGGLYGYT
TRBJ1-3,TRBV30,AWGRQGNTIY
TRBJ2-7,TRBV12-5,ASGLAPGTGLAGAIYEQY
TRBJ2-7,TRBV27,ASSLAEQYEQY